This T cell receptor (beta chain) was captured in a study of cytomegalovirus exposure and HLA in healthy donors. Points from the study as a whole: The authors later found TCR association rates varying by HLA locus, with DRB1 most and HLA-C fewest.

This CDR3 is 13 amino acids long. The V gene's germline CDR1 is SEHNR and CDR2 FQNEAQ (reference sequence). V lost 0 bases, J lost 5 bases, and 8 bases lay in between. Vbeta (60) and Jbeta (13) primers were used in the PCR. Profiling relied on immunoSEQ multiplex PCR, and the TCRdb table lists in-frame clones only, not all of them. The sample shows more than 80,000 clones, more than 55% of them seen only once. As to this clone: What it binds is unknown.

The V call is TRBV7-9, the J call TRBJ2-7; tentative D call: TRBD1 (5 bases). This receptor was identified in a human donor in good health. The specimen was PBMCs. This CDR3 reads CASSLARGNEQYF. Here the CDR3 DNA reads TGTGCCAGCAGCTTAGCTAGGGGTAACGAGCAGTACTTC.